This TCR beta chain came from a study of Ad26.COV2.S vaccination and SARS-CoV-2 variants (dated by TCRdb to about 2021). Some background on the complete study: Donors in the vaccine arm were drawn from COV1001, a phase I-IIa trial of Ad26.COV2.S in healthy adults that was multicentre, randomized, double-blind and placebo-controlled. Trial participants were randomized into five groups of five: low-dose or high-dose Ad26.COV2.S given once or twice, or placebo on both occasions. Dosing of Ad26.COV2.S was intramuscular, at either 5x10^10 or 1x10^11 viral particles, delivered as one shot or as two shots spaced 56 days apart. Sequencing of the TCRbeta repertoire served to evaluate the specificity and breadth of SARS-CoV-2-reactive T cell receptors following Ad26.COV2.S vaccination. The TCR-sequenced set comprised approximately 32 samples: approximately 19 Ad26.COV2.S vaccine recipients, 5 placebo recipients and 8 SARS-CoV-2 convalescent individuals. Throughout the experiments and outcome assessment, investigators stayed blinded to trial group allocation. Overall results and qualifications from the work: The study was not powered for comparison of responses between vaccine doses or regimens. Substantial breadth of spike-specific CD8+ and CD4+ T cell responses was reported after vaccination. Spike-specific TCR breadth was higher in Ad26.COV2.S recipients than in placebo recipients (P = 0.0014). Non-spike TCR breadth was comparable between vaccine and placebo recipients, consistent with the vaccine containing only spike. The authors noted that the TCR breadth and depth analyses may have underestimated total T cell responses.

The immunoSEQ Assay was the method used to sequence TCRbeta CDR3 regions. After extraction, genomic DNA underwent amplification by bias-controlled multiplex PCR, followed by high-throughput sequencing. In the authors' own workflow: To quantify the absolute abundance of every unique TCRbeta CDR3 region, sequences were collapsed and filtered. T cell fraction was estimated by normalization of TCRbeta template counts to usable DNA, with usable DNA being measured through amplification of reference genes present in all nucleated cells. Repertoire TCRs were annotated as SARS-CoV-2-specific by exact matching of V gene, CDR3 amino acid sequence and J gene to a known reactive TCR set. The reference SARS-CoV-2 TCR set was obtained from MIRA and was filtered for enrichment in COVID-19-positive ImmuneCODE repertoires, whereby public or cross-reactive TCRs were removed. Using the MIRA antigens, annotated TCRs were further analysed by specific ORF or by position within an ORF. Depth was the summed frequency of annotated unique rearrangements, while breadth was defined as annotated unique rearrangements over total unique productive rearrangements. Two-sided Wilcoxon rank-sum tests were applied when comparing TCR breadth between groups. Entries here come from immuneACCESS through TCRdb and include only in-frame sequences with V and J called. Some clones fail to appear in such tables; in the studies checked, an unresolved V gene covers under half of the shortfall, and the cause of the remainder is unknown. For V, J and clone size, that table is used; D and trimming come from the DNA. The sample yields about 350,000 clones; about 87% were counted once. About 6.4% of the sample comes from the top ten.

About this clone itself: Its antigen remains unidentified. No qualities accompany the bases; no much larger clone lies one base away.

Interpreted using the paper, the treatment or condition label stands for: roughly 20 received Ad26.COV2.S at low or high dose, single or two shots; roughly 5 received placebo; per-sample allocation not given. Repertoires of vaccine and placebo recipients were sequenced from samples collected on day 63 after the first injection. Cohort 1b enrolled 25 or so adults aged 18-55 years at a single site in Boston, USA, between 29 July and 7 August 2020. Ad26.COV2.S was a replication-incompetent adenovirus type 26 vector expressing a prefusion-stabilized SARS-CoV-2 spike protein from the original Wuhan strain. The CDR1 and CDR2 encoded by the germline V gene are SNHLY and FYNNEI. The CDR3 goes from the cysteine to the phenylalanine over 12 residues. The entry retains the CDR3 DNA only, 36 bases that are in frame from base 1. V lost 7 bases and J lost 7 bases; the stretch between them is 11 bases long.

This specimen was peripheral blood, taken in a trial of Ad26.COV2.S vaccine versus placebo. This chain joins TRBV2 to TRBJ2-1; the D gene is not confidently resolved. This clonotype was sampled from a person aged 18-65 years who received the Ad26.COV2.S COVID-19 vaccine or a placebo. The nucleotides are TGTGCCAGCAACGACCCCATGAATGAGCAGTTCTTC. Translated, it gives CASNDPMNEQFF.